The clone carrying this T cell receptor (beta chain) has only a few counts. Its target is not known. Each patient with chemo-refractory metastatic non-small-cell lung cancer was treated with focal radiation plus CTLA-4 blockade using ipilimumab. The method was immunoSEQ multiplex PCR; TCRdb's version includes in-frame clones alone and lacks a portion of them. This table has over 85,000 clones, approximately 75% appearing once. Germline V gene lookup returns CDR1 SGHTA and CDR2 FQGTGA. Losses at the gene ends were 5 bases for V and 8 bases for J; bases not matched to a gene: 7. The CDR3 has 14 amino acids. These data originate in a study of radiotherapy plus CTLA-4 blockade in lung cancer. Study information: There were objective responses in approximately 20% of patients, and around 32% had disease control.

Study-wide results and limits: Expansion of tumor-derived TCR clones was observed in blood after radiotherapy plus ipilimumab. Reports identified early blood T cell clone dynamics, with interferon-beta, as the best response predictor.

The chain links TRBV7-3 to TRBJ2-1; the match to TRBD1 covers 9 bases. This sequence originates from a human donor with non-small cell lung cancer who had a partial response to radiotherapy plus ipilimumab. Some clones in this sample may be carry-over from other donors' samples. The material was peripheral blood, obtained from a patient treated with radiotherapy plus ipilimumab. The CDR3 DNA sequence: TGTGCCAGCAGCCTGACAGGGGGTAGTGATGAGCAGTTCTTC. Protein sequence: CASSLTGGSDEQFF.